This TCR beta chain was recovered during a study of neoadjuvant anti-PD-1 for oral cavity cancer. Whole-study context: Nivolumab at 3 mg/kg was mostly given biweekly, three to four doses, pre-surgery. Patients without progression got a fourth dose around day 43. Points from the study as a whole: PBMC Gini-index clonality exceeded responders' in non-responders post-nivolumab. Each response group had just a few patients in TCR analyses.

As to this clone: The antigen remains undetermined.

TCRdb keeps only in-frame clones here, not all; method: immunoSEQ multiplex PCR. The sample contains roughly 7,500 clones, nearly 70% of which appear only once. Stated time point: after neoadjuvant nivolumab, at surgical resection. The CDR3 sequence is 14 residues long. Looked up from germline, CDR1 is PRHDT and CDR2 is FYEKMQ (reference sequence). Trimming removed 5 bases at V and 0 bases at J, with 11 bases between. The receptor was isolated from a person between 40 and 80 years old with oral cavity squamous cell carcinoma. Sequencing used PBMCs, obtained after nivolumab (anti-PD-1) treatment. V usage is TRBV13 and J usage is TRBJ2-7, with D perhaps matching TRBD1 or TRBD2 (5 bases each). The CDR3 loop is CASSRGVNSYEQYF. In nucleotides, the CDR3 is TGTGCCAGCAGCCGAGGGGTGAACTCCTACGAGCAGTACTTC.